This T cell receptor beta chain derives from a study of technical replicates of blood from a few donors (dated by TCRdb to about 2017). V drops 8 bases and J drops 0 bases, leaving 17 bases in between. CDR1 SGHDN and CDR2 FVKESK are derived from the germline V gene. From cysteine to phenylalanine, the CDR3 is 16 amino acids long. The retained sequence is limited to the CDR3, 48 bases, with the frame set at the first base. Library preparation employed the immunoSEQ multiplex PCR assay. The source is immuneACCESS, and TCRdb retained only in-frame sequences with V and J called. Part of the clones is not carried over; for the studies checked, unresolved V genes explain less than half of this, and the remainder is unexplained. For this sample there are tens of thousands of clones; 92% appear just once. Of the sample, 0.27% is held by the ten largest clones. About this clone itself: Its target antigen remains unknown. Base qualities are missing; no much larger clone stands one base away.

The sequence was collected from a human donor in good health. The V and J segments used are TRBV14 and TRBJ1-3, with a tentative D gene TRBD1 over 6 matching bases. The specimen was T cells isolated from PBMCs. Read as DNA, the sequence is TGTGCCAGCGCGCCCTCAGGACAGACCTCTGGAAACACCATATATTTT. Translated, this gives CASAPSGQTSGNTIYF.